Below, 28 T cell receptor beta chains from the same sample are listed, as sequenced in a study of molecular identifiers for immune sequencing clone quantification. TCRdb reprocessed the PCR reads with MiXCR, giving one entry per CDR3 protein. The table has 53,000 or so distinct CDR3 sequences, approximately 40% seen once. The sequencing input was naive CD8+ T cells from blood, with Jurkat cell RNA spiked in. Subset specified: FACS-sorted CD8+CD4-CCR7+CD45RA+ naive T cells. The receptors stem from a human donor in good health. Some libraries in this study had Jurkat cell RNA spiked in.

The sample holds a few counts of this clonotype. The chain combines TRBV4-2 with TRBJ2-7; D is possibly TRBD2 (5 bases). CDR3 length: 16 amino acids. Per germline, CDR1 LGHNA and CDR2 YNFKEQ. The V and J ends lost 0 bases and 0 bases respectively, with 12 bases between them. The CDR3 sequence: CASSQDPGMGSYEQYF. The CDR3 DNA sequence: TGTGCCAGCAGCCAAGATCCGGGGATGGGCTCCTACGAGCAGTACTTC.

The CDR3 spells CATSSPPGLTETQYF. The CDR3 DNA follows: TGTGCCACCAGCAGTCCACCAGGGCTGACGGAGACCCAGTACTTC. The chain couples TRBV15 to TRBJ2-5; maybe TRBD1 (5 bases). Germline CDR1 reads LNHNV; CDR2 reads YYDKDF (reference sequence). The CDR3 consists of 15 residues. V lost 3 bases to trimming and J lost 5 bases, with 16 bases between them. Based on the CDR3 plus reference TRBV15 and TRBJ2-5, the full variable domain is DAMVIQNPRYQVTQFGKPVTLSCSQTLNHNVMYWYQQKSSQAPKLLFHYYDKDFNNEADTPDNFQSRRPNTSFCFLDIRSPGLGDTAMYLCATSSPPGLTETQYFGPGTRLLVL.

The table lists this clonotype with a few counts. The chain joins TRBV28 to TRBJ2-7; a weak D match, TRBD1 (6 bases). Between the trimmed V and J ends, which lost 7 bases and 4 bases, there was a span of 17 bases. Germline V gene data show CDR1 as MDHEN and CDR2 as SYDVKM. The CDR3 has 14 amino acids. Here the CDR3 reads CASTPTGGDYEQYF. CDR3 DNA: TGTGCCAGCACCCCGACAGGAGGAGATTACGAGCAGTACTTC.

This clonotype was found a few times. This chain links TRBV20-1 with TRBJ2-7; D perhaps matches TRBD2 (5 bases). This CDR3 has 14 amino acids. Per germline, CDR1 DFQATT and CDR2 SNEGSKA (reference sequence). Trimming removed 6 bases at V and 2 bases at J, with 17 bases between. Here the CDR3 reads CSARQRADPYEQYF. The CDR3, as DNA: TGCAGTGCCCGCCAAAGAGCGGACCCCTACGAGCAGTACTTC.

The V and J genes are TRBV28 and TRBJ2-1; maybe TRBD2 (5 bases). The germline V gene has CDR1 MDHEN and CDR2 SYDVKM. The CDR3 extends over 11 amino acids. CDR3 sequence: CATGTYNEQFF. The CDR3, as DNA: TGTGCGACCGGGACCTACAATGAGCAGTTCTTC.

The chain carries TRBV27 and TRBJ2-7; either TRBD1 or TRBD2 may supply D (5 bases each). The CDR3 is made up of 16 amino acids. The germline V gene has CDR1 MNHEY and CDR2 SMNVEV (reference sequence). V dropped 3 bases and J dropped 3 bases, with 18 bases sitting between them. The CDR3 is CASSFTPGPAHYEQYF. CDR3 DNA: TGTGCCAGCAGTTTTACCCCGGGGCCGGCGCACTACGAGCAGTACTTC.

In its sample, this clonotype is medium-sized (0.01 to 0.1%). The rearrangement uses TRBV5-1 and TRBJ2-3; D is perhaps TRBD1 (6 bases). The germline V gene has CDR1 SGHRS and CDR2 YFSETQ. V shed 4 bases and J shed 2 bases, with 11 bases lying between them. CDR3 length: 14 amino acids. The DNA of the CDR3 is TGCGCCAGCAGCAACAGGGACCTCACAGATACGCAGTATTTT. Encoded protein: CASSNRDLTDTQYF.

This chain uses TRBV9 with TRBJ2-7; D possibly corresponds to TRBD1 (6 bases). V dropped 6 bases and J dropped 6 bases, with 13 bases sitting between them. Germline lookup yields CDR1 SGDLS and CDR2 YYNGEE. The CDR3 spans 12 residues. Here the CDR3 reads CASNPGVGEQYF. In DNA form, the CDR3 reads TGTGCCAGCAATCCAGGGGTCGGCGAGCAGTACTTC.

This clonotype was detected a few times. CDR3 amino acids: CSVYGLAGGDEQYF. CDR3 nucleotides: TGCAGCGTCTACGGACTAGCGGGAGGCGACGAGCAGTACTTC. V gene TRBV29-1 combines with J gene TRBJ2-7, with 14 bases matching TRBD2. V gave up 6 bases and J gave up 5 bases; unmatched junction bases: 6. The CDR3 length is 14 residues. Germline CDR1 and CDR2: SQVTM and ANQGSEA.

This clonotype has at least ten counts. CDR3 loop: CASSSGGGYEQYF. The CDR3 coding sequence is TGCGCCAGCAGCTCTGGAGGGGGCTACGAGCAGTACTTC. V usage is TRBV4-1 and J usage is TRBJ2-7, with D tentatively TRBD1 or TRBD2 (6 bases each). CDR3 length: 13 residues. The germline CDR1 and CDR2 sequences are MGHRA and YSYEKL. Trimming removed 5 bases from V and 3 bases from J, with 11 bases in between.

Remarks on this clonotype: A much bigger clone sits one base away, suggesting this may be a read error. Here the CDR3 DNA reads TGTGCCAGCAGTTACTCGCTAGCGGGAGGAGAGCAGTTCTTC. Translated: CASSYSLAGGEQFF. The chain couples TRBV6-5 to TRBJ2-1; 11 bases map to TRBD2. Per germline, CDR1 MNHEY and CDR2 SVGAGI. The CDR3 length is 14 residues. The junction had 2 bases not matched to a gene; V was cut back by 0 bases and J by 10 bases.

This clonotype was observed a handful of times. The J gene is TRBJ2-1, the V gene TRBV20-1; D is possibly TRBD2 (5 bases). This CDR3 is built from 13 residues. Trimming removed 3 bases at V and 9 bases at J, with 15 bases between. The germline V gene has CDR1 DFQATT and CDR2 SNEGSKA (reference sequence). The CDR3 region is CSASWASSGEQFF. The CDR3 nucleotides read TGCAGTGCTAGCTGGGCTAGCAGTGGTGAGCAGTTCTTC.

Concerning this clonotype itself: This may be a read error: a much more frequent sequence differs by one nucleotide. The CDR3 DNA follows: TGTGCCAGCAGCTTAGGCTCCGGGACAGGGGGCAATCTGCCCCAGCATTTT. Translated: CASSLGSGTGGNLPQHF. V and J are TRBV7-9 and TRBJ1-5, with 12 bases that match TRBD1. The CDR3 totals 17 residues. Germline-derived CDR1 and CDR2 are SEHNR and FQNEAQ (reference sequence).

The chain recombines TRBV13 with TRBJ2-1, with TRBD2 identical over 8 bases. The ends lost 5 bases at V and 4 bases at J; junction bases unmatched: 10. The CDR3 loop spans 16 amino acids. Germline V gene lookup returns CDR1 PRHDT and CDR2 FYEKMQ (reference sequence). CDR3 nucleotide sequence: TGTGCCAGCAGCCAGGCCACAGGGACTAGATACAATGAGCAGTTCTTC. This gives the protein CASSQATGTRYNEQFF.

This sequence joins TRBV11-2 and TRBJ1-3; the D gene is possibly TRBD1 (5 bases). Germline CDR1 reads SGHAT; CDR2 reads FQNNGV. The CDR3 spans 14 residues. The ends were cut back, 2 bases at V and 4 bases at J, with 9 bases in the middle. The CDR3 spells CASSLTREGNTIYF. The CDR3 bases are TGTGCCAGCAGCTTAACCAGGGAGGGAAACACCATATATTTT.

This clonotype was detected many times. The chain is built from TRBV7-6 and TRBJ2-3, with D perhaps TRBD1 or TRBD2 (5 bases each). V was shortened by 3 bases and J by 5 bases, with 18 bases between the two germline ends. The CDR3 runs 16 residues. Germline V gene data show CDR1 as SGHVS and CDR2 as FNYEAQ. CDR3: CASSFFLAGTGDTQYF. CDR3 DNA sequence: TGTGCCAGCAGCTTTTTTCTAGCCGGGACGGGAGATACGCAGTATTTT.

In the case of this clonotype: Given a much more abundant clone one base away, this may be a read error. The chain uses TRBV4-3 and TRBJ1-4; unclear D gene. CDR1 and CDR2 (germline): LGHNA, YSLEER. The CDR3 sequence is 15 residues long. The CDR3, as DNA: TGCGCCAGCAGCCAAGAGAACCCAACTAATGAAAAACTGTATTTT. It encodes CASSQENPTNEKLYF.

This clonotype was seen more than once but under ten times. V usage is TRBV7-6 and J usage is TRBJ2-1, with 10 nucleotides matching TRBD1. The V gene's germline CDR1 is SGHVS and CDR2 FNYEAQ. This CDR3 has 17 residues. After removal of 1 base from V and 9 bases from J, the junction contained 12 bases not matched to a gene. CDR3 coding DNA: TGTGCCAGCAGCTTAGGGCCCCGGGACAGGGGTGGAGGTGAGCAGTTCTTC. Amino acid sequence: CASSLGPRDRGGGEQFF.

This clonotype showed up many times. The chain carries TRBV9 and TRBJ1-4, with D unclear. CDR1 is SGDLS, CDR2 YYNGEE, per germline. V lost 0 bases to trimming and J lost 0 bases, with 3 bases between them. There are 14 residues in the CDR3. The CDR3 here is CASSVEATNEKLFF. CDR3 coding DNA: TGTGCCAGCAGCGTAGAAGCAACTAATGAAAAACTGTTTTTT.

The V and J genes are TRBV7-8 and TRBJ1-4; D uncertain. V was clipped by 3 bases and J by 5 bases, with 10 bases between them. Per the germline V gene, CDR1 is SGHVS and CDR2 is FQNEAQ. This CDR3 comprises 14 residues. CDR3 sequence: CASSLEDSNEKLFF. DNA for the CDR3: TGTGCCAGCAGCTTGGAGGATAGCAATGAAAAACTGTTTTTT.

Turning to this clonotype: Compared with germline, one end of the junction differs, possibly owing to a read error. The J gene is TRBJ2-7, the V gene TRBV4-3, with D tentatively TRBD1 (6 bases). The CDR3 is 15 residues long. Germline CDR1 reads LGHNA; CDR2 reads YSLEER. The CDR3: CASSQATGSSYERYF. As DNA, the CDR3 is TGCGCCAGCAGCCAAGCGACAGGATCCTCCTACGAGCGGTACTTC.

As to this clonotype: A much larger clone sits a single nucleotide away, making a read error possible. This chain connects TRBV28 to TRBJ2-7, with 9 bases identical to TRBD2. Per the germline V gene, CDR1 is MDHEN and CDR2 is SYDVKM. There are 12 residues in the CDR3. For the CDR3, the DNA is TGTGCATGTAGCGGGAGTTCCCACGAGCAGTACTTC. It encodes CACSGSSHEQYF.

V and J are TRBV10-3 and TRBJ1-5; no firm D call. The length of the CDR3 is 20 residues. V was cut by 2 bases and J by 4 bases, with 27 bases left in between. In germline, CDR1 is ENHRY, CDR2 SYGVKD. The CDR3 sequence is CAISELYSPGFRGFNQPQHF. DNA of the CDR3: TGTGCCATCAGTGAGCTTTACAGTCCCGGGTTCCGAGGATTTAATCAGCCCCAGCATTTT.

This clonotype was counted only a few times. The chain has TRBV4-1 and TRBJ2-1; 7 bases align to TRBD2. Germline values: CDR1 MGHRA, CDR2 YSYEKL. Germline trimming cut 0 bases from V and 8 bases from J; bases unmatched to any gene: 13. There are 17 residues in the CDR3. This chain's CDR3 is CASSQDVPGGSRDEQFF. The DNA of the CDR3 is TGCGCCAGCAGCCAAGATGTCCCTGGCGGGAGTAGGGATGAGCAGTTCTTC.

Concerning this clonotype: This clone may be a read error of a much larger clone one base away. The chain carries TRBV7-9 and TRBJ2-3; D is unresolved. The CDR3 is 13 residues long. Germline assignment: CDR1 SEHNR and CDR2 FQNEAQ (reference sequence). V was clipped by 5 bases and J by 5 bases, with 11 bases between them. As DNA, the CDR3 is TGTGCCAGCAGCACGGCCTCTGTAGATACGCAGTATTTT. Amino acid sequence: CASSTASVDTQYF.

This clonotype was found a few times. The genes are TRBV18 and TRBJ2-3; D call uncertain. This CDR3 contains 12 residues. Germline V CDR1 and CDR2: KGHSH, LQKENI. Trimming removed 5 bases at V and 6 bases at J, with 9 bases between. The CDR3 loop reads CASSDGSDTQYF. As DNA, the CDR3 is TGTGCCAGCTCAGACGGATCGGATACGCAGTATTTT. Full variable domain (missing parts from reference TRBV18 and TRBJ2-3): NAGVMQNPRHLVRRRGQEARLRCSPMKGHSHVYWYRQLPEEGLKFMVYLQKENIIDESGMPKERFSAEFPKEGPSILRIQQVVRGDSAAYFCASSDGSDTQYFGPGTRLTVL.

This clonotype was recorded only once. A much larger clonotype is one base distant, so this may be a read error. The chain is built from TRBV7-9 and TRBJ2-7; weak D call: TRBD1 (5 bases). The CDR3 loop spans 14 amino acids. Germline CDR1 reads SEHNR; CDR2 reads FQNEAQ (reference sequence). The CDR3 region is CASSPPQQGGERYF. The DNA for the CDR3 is TGTGCCAGCAGCCCTCCCCAGCAGGGCGGCGAGCGGTACTTC.

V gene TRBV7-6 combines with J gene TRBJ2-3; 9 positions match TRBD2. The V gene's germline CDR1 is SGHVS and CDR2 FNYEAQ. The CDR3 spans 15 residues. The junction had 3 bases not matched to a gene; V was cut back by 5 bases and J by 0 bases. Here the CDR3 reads CASSPTSGSTDTQYF. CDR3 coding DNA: TGTGCCAGCAGCCCAACTAGCGGGAGCACAGATACGCAGTATTTT.